This T cell receptor beta chain was retrieved from a study of cytomegalovirus exposure and HLA in healthy donors. CDR1 is SEHNR, CDR2 FQNEAQ, per germline (reference sequence). The CDR3 loop spans 14 amino acids. Trimming left V 1 base short and J 2 bases short, with 9 bases between. Primers included in the PCR were 60 Vbeta and 13 Jbeta primers. Here immunoSEQ multiplex PCR was the method, and the copy in TCRdb shows in-frame clones only, minus some. This sample has around 180,000 clones; about 78% occur once, and the top ten carry approximately 5.1%. Overall study findings and caveats: Altogether, some 160 TCR beta chains were recorded as cytomegalovirus-associated. Later work associated 16,951 TCR beta sequences with HLA alleles at 0.05 false discovery rate.

This clone occurred a few times. Its cognate antigen is unknown. The sequenced sample consisted of PBMCs. The clonotype was recovered from a man in his forties in good health and CMV-seronegative. The chain carries TRBV7-9 and TRBJ2-7, with D hard to call. DNA for the CDR3: TGTGCCAGCAGCTTAGAAACATTAACCTACGAGCAGTACTTC. Translating gives CASSLETLTYEQYF.